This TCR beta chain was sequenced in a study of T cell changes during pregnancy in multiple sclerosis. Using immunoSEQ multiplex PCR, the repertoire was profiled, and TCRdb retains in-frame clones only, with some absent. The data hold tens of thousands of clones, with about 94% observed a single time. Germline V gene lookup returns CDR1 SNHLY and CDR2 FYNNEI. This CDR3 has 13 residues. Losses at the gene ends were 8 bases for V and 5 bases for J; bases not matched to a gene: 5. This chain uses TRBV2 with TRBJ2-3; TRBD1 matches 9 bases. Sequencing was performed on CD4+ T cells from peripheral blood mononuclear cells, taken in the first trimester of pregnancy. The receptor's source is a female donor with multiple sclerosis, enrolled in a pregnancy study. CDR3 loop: CASGTGPGDTQYF. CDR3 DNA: TGTGCCAGCGGGACAGGGCCCGGAGATACGCAGTATTTT. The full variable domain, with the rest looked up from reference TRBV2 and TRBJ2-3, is EPEVTQTPSHQVTQMGQEVILRCVPISNHLYFYWYRQILGQKVEFLVSFYNNEISEKSEIFDDQFSVERPDGSNFTLKIRSTKLEDSAMYFCASGTGPGDTQYFGPGTRLTVL.